This TCR beta chain appears in the sequencing data of a study of a mutant IDH1 vaccine in newly diagnosed glioma. Looking at the study overall: Patients were given eight vaccinations, scheduled in weeks 1, 3, 5, 7, 11, 15, 19 and 23.

Libraries were prepared by immunoSEQ multiplex PCR; TCRdb keeps only in-frame clonotypes and omits some of them. This table holds about 38,000 clones, 75% to 85% found once. Trimming shortened V by 2 bases and J by 6 bases, and 14 bases separated the two germline ends. Germline V gene lookup returns CDR1 SGHDT and CDR2 YYEEEE. CDR3 size: 14 residues. In the case of this clone: The antigen is undetermined.

Regarding time point: week 5, during vaccination. The content of each vaccine dose was 300 ug of mutant IDH1 20-mer peptide, and topical imiquimod accompanied it. The chain joins TRBV5-6 to TRBJ1-2, with no clear D. The source of this sequence is a middle-aged man with glioma. Material: PBMCs, obtained from a glioma patient whose treatment included an IDH1 peptide vaccine. The CDR3 protein is CASSFVGSSDGYTF. As DNA, the CDR3 is TGTGCCAGCAGCTTTGTTGGGAGCTCAGATGGCTACACCTTC.